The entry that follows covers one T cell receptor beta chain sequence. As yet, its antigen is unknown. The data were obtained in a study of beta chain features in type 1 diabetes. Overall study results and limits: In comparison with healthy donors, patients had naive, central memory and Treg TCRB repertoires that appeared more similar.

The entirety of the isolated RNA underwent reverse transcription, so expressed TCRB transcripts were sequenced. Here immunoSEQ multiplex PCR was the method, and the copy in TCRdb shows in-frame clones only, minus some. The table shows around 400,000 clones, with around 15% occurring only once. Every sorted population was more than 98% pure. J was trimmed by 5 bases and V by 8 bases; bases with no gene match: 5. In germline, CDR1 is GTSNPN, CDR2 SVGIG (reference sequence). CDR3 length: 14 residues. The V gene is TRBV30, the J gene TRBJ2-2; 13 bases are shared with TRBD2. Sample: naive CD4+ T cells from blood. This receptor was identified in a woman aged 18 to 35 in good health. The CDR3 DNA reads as TGTGCCCATCGGGGACTAGCGGGAACCGGGGAGCTGTTTTTT. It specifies CAHRGLAGTGELFF.